This TCR beta chain was observed in a study of blood T cell repertoires in COVID-19. Study overall: Sites in the United States, Italy and Spain provided acute and convalescent COVID-19 samples. PBMCs, B-cell-depleted T cells, or T cells provided the cDNA or gDNA that made up the material.

Seattle patient enrollment occurred during active infection, with longitudinal follow-up thereafter. Original handling: Reference gene primers were amplified, and this amplification served to estimate nucleated cell counts. Clones were read by immunoSEQ multiplex PCR, and TCRdb kept only the in-frame ones, dropping some. The DNA gave D and trimming, while V, J and clone size come from that table. The repertoire holds 80,000 to 100,000 clones, with around 88% as singletons. CDR3 size: 13 residues. CDR1 and CDR2 (germline): ENHRY, SYGVKD. The ends were cut back, 3 bases at V and 12 bases at J, with 12 bases in the middle.

The chain links TRBV10-3 to TRBJ1-6; D is perhaps TRBD1 (5 bases). Sequencing was carried out using peripheral blood. The TCR sequence derives from a man between 50 and 59 years old with COVID-19, enrolled during active disease. The CDR3 DNA is TGTGCCATCAGTGATAAGGGGCGCGGACCCCTCCACTTT. Translating it yields CAISDKGRGPLHF.